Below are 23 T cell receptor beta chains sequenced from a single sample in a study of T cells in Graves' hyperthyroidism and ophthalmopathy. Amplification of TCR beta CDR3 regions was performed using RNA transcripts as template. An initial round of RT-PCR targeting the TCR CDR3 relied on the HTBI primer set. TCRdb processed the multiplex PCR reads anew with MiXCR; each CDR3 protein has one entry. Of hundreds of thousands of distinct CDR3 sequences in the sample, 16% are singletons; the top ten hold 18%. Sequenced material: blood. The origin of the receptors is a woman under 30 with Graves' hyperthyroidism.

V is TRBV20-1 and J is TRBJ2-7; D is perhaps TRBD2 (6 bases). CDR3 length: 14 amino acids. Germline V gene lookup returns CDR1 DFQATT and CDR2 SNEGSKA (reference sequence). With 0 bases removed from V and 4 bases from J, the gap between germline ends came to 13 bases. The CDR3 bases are TGCAGTGCTAGAGATTATATAGCGGAGTACGAGCAGTACTTC. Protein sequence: CSARDYIAEYEQYF.

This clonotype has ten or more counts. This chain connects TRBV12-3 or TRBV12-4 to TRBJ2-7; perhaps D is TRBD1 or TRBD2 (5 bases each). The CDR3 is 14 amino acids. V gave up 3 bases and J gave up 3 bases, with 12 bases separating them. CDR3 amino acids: CASSFGTVNYEQYF. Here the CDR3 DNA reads TGTGCCAGCAGTTTTGGGACGGTAAACTACGAGCAGTACTTC.

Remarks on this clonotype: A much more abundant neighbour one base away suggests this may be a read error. In nucleotides, the CDR3 is TGTGCCAGCAGCTTCGACAGGGGCCTATCCTACGAGCAGCACTTC. Encoded protein: CASSFDRGLSYEQHF. This rearrangement joins TRBV7-2 to TRBJ2-7; 8 bases map to TRBD1. Germline V gene sequence: CDR1 SGHTA, CDR2 FQGNSA. This CDR3 spans 15 amino acids.

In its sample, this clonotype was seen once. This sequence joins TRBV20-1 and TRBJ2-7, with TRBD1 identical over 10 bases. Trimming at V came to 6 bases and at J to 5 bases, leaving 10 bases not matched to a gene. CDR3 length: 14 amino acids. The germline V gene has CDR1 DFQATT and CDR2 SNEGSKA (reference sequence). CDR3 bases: TGCAGTGCCCCCAGGACAGGGGGAGGTCACGAGCAGTACTTC. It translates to CSAPRTGGGHEQYF.

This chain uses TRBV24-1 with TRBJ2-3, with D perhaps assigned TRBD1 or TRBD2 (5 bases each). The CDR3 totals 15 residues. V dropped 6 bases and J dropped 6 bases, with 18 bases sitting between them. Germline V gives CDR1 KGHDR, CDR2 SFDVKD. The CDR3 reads CATSRGRKSVDTQYF. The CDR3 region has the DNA TGTGCCACCAGTCGGGGACGAAAATCGGTGGATACGCAGTATTTT.

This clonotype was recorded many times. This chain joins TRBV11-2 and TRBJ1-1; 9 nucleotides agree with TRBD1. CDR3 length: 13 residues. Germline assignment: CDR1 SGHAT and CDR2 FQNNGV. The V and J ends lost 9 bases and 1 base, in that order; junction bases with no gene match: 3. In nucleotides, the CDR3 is TGTGCCAGTAAACAGGGGGCGAACACTGAAGCTTTCTTT. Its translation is CASKQGANTEAFF.

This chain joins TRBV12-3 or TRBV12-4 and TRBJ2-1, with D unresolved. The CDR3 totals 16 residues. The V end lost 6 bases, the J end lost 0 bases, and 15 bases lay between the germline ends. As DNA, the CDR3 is TGTGCCAGCAGGCTTCGACCGTCGAGCTCCTACAATGAGCAGTTCTTC. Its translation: CASRLRPSSSYNEQFF.

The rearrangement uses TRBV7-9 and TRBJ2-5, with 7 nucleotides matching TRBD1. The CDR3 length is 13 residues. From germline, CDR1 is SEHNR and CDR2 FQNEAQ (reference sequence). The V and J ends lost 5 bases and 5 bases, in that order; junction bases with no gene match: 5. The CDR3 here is CASSGQGVETQYF. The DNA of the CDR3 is TGTGCCAGCAGCGGGCAGGGGGTTGAGACCCAGTACTTC.

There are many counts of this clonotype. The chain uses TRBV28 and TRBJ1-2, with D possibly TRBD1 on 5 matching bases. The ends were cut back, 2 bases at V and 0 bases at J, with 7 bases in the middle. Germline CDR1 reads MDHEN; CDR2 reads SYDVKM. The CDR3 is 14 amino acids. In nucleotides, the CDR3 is TGTGCCAGCAGTTTACAGGGAACTAACTATGGCTACACCTTC. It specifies CASSLQGTNYGYTF.

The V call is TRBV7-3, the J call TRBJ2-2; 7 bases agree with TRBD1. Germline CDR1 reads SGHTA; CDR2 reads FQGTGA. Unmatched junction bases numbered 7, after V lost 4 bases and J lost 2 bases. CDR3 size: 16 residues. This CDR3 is CASSSLGTVNTGELFF. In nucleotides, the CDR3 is TGTGCCAGCAGCTCGCTCGGGACAGTAAACACCGGGGAGCTGTTTTTT.

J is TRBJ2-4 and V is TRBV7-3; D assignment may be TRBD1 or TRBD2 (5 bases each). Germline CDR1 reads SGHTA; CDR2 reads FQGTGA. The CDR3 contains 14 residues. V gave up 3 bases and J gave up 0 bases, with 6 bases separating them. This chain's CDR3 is CASSFGTAKNIQYF. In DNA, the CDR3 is TGTGCCAGCAGCTTTGGGACAGCCAAAAACATTCAGTACTTC.

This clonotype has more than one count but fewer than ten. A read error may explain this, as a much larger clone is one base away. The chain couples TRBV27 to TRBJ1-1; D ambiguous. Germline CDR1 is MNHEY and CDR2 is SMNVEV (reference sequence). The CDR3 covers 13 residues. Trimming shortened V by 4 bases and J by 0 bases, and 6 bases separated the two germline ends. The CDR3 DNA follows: TGTGCCAGCAGTTACTGGATGAACACTGAAGCTTTCTTT. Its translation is CASSYWMNTEAFF.

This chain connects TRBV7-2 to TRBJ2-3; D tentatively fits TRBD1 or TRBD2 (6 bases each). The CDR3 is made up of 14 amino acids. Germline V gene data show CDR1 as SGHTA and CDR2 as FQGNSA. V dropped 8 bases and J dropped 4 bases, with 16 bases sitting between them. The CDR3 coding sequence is TGTGCCAGCTCCGGAGGGGGTTTAGCAGATACGCAGTATTTT. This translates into CASSGGGLADTQYF.

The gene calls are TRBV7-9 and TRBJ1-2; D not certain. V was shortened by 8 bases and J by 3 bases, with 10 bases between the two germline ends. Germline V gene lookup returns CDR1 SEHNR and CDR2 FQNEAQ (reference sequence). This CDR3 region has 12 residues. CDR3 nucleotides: TGTGCCAGCGCACAGACGGACTATGGCTACACCTTC. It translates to CASAQTDYGYTF.

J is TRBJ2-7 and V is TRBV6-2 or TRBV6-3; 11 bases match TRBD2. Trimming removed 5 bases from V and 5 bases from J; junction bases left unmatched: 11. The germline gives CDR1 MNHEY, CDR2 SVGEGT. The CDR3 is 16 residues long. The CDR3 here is CASSVSGRVVMNEQYF. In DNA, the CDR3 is TGTGCCAGCAGTGTTAGCGGGAGGGTCGTTATGAACGAGCAGTACTTC.

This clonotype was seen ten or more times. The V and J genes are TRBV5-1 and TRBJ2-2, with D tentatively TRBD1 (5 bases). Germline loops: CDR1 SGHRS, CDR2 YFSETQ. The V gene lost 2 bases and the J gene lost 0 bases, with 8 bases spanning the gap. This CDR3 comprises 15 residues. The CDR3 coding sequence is TGCGCCAGCAGCTTTGGCAGGGCGAACACCGGGGAGCTGTTTTTT. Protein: CASSFGRANTGELFF.

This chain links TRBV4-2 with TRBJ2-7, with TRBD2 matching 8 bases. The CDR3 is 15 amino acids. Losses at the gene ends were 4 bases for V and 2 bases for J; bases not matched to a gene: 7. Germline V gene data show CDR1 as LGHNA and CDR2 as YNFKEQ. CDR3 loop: CASSPTGGSAYEQYF. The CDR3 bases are TGTGCCAGCAGCCCGACGGGAGGGTCGGCCTACGAGCAGTACTTC.

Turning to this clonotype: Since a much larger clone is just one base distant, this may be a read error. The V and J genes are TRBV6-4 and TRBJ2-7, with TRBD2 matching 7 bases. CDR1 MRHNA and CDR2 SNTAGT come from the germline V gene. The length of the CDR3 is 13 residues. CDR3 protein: CATGGRGSYGQYF. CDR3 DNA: TGTGCCACCGGCGGGAGAGGCTCCTACGGGCAGTACTTC.

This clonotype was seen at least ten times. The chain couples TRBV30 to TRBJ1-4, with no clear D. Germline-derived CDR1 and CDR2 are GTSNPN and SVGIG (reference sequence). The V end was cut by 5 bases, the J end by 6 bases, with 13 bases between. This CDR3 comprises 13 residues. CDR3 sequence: CAWEGRTHEKLFF. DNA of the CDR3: TGTGCCTGGGAGGGCCGCACGCATGAAAAACTGTTTTTT.

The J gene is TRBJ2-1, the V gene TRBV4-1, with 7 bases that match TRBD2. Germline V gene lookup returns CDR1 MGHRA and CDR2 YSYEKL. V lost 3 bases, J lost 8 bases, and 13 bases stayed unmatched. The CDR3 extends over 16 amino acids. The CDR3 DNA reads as TGCGCCAGCAGCCATCCGCTAGCGGCCCCCTTCGATGAGCAGTTCTTC. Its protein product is CASSHPLAAPFDEQFF.

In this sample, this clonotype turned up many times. This chain's CDR3 is CASSLVTGRGRETQYF. The CDR3 nucleotides are TGTGCCAGCAGCTTAGTAACAGGGAGGGGACGAGAGACCCAGTACTTC. The rearrangement uses TRBV11-2 and TRBJ2-5, with a possible D match to TRBD2 (7 bases). V dropped 1 base and J dropped 4 bases, with 16 bases sitting between them. CDR3 size: 16 residues. Germline values: CDR1 SGHAT, CDR2 FQNNGV.

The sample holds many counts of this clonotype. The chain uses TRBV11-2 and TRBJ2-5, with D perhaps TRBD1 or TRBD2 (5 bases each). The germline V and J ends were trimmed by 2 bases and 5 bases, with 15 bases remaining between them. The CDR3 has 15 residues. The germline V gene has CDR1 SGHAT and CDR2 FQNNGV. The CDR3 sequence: CASSLRSGTRETQYF. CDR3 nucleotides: TGTGCCAGCAGCTTACGGTCGGGGACGAGGGAGACCCAGTACTTC.

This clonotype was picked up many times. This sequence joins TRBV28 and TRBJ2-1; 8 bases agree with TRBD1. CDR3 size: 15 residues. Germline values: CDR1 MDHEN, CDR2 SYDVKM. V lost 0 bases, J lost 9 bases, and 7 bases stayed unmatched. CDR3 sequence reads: CASSLWDRVLSEQFF. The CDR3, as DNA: TGTGCCAGCAGTTTATGGGACAGGGTTTTAAGTGAGCAGTTCTTC.